This T cell receptor beta chain was obtained from a study of blood T cell repertoires in COVID-19. Study as a whole: Material from acute and convalescent COVID-19 was sourced from the United States, Italy and Spain. PBMCs, B-cell-depleted T cells, or T cells provided the cDNA or gDNA that made up the material.

CDR3 size: 15 residues. V lost 0 bases to trimming and J lost 3 bases; unmatched junction nucleotides: 3. Germline V gene data show CDR1 as SGHNT and CDR2 as YYREEE (reference sequence). Enrollment of patients from Seattle took place during active infection, with longitudinal follow-up. Source study methods: How many nucleated cells were present was estimated from reference gene primer amplification. Produced via immunoSEQ multiplex PCR; TCRdb's table is partial and in-frame only. The V and J calls and clone size were taken over from that table, and D and trimming were inferred from the DNA. The data contain 150,000 to 200,000 clones, 87% of them singletons.

This receptor was identified in a woman in her 70s with COVID-19, enrolled during active disease. The chain employs TRBV5-4 and TRBJ2-7, with 10 bases fitting TRBD2. Sequencing was carried out using peripheral blood. The CDR3 DNA reads TGTGCCAGCAGCTTGGGAGCGGGAGGGTTCTACGAGCAGTACTTC. Translating gives CASSLGAGGFYEQYF.